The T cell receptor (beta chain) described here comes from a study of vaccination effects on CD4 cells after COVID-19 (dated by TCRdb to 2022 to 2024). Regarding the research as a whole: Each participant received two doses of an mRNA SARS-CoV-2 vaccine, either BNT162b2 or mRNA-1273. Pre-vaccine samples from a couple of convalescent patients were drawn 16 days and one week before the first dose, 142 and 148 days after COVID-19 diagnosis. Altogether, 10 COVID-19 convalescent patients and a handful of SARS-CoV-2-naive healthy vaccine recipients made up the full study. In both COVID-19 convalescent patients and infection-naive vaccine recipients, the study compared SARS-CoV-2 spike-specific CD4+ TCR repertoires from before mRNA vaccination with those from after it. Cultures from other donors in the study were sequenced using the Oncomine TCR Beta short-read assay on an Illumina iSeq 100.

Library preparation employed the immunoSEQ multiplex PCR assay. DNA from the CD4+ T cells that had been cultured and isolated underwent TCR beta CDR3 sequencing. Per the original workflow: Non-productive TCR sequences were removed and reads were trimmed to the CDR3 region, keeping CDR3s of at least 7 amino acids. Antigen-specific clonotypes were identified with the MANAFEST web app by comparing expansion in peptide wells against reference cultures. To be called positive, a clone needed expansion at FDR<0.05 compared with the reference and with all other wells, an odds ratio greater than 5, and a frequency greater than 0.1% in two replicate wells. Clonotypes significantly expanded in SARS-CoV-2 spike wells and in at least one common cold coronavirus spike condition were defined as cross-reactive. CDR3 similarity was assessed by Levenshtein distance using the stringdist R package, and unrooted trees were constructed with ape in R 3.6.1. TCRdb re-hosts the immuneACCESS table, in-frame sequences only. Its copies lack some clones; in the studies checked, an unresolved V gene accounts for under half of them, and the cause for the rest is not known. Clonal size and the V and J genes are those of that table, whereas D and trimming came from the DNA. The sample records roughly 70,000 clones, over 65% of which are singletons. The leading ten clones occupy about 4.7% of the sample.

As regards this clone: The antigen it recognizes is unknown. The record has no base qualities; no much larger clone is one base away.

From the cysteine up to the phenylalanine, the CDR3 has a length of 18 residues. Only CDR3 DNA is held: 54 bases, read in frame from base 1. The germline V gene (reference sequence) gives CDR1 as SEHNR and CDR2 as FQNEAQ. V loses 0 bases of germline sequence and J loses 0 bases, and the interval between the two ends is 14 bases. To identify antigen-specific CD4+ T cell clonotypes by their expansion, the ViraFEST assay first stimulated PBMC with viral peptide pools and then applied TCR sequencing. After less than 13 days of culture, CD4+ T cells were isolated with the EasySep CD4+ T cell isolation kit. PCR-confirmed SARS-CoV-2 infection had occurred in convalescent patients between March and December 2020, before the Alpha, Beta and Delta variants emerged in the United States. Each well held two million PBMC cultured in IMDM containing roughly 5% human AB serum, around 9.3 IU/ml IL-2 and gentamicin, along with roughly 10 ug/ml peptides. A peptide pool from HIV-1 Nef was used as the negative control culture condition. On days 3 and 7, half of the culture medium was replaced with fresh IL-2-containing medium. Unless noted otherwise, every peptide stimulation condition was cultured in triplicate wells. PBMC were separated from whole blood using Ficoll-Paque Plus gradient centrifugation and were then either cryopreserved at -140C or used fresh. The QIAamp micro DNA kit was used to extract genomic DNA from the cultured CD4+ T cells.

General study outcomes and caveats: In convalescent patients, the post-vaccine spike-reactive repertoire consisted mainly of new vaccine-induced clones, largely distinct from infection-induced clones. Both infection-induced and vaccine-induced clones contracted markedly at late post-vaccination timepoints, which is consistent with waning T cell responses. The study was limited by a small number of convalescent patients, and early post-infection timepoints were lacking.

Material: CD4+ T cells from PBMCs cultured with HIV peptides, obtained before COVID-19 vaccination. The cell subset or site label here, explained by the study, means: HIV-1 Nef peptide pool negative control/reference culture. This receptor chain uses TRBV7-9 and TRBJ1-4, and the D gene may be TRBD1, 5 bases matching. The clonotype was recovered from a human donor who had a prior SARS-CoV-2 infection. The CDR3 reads CASSLALSTVATNEKLFF. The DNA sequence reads TGTGCCAGCAGCTTAGCGCTTTCGACAGTTGCAACTAATGAAAAACTGTTTTTT.